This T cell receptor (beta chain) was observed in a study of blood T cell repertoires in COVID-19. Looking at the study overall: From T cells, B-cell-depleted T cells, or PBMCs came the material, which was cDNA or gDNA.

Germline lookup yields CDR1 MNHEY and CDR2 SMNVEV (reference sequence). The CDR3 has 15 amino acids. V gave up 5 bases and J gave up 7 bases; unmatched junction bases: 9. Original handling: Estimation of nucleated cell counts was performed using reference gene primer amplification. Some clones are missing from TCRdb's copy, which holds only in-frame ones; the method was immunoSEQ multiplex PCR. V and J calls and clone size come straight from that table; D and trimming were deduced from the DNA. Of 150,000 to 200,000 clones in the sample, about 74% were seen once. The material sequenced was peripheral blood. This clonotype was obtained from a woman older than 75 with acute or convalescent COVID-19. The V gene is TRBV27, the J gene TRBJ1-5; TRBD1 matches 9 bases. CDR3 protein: CASSRTGGEVQPQHF. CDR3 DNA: TGTGCCAGCAGTCGAACAGGGGGCGAAGTGCAGCCCCAGCATTTT.